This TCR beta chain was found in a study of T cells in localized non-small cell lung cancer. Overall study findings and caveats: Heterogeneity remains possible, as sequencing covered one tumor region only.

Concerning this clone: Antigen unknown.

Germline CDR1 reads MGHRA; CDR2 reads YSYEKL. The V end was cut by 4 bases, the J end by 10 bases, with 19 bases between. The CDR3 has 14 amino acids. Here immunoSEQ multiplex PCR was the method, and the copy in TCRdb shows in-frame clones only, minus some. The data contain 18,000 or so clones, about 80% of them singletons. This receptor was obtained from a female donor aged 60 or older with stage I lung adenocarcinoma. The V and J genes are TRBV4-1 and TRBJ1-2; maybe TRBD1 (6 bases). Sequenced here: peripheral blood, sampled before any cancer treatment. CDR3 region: CASSPLRGGEDYTF. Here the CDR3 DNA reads TGCGCCAGCAGCCCACTAAGAGGGGGGGAGGACTACACCTTC.